Sequencing of this TCR beta chain was carried out in a study of spatial heterogeneity in lung cancer. Ten or more counts support this clonotype. TCRdb re-derived calls from the 5' RACE reads in MiXCR, one entry per CDR3 protein. The table records about 41,000 distinct CDR3 sequences, about 10% of them present only once. The time point denotes: blood at routine non-recurrence follow-up after resection. Unsorted samples of tumor, nontumor lung or frozen PBMC had their whole RNA sequenced. The sample in question was PBMCs, obtained at follow-up. The TCR originated in a female donor with early-stage non-small cell lung cancer.

CDR3 DNA sequence: TGTGCCAGCAGCCTCCCAAGGGACCCAGCTGGAGAGACCCAGTACTTC. Amino acids: CASSLPRDPAGETQYF. The rearrangement joins TRBV3-1 to TRBJ2-5; D possibly matches TRBD1 or TRBD2 (5 bases each). Germline lookup yields CDR1 LGHDT and CDR2 YNNKEL (reference sequence). Between the trimmed V and J ends, which lost 4 bases and 4 bases, there was a span of 19 bases. CDR3 length: 16 amino acids.